Included here is one TCR beta chain sequence, with context. Its antigen remains unidentified. The sample belongs to a study of cytotoxic CD8 clonotypes in ibrutinib-treated CLL. Looking at the study overall: Patient counts were 11 relapsed/refractory, about 14 treatment-naive and some 17 IGHV unmutated.

Study observations and caveats: Public clonotypes were rare and shrank or held steady on treatment.

Assay used: immunoSEQ multiplex PCR; TCRdb lists only in-frame clones, some missing. The sample records tens of thousands of clones, over 80% being singletons. This CDR3 is built from 19 residues. Germline CDR1 reads SGDLS; CDR2 reads YYNGEE. The V gene end was trimmed by 4 bases and the J gene end by 2 bases; junction bases not matched to a gene: 16. This specimen was PBMCs, taken after 24 months of ibrutinib treatment. This chain links TRBV9 with TRBJ2-1; 9 nucleotides match TRBD2. The receptor's source is a human donor with chronic lymphocytic leukemia. CDR3 amino acids: CASSPEGLAGGGAYNEQFF. CDR3 DNA sequence: TGTGCCAGCAGCCCCGAGGGACTAGCAGGGGGTGGTGCCTACAATGAGCAGTTCTTC.